These T cell receptor beta chains were read from a single sample in a study of T cells in Graves' hyperthyroidism and ophthalmopathy. TCRdb reprocessed the multiplex PCR reads via MiXCR and lists one record per CDR3 protein. The sample has under 650,000 distinct CDR3 sequences, 15% to 20% seen once. Source material: blood. The receptor source for this set is a woman in her thirties with Graves' hyperthyroidism. CDR3s include the opening cysteine and the closing phenylalanine or tryptophan. D genes are given only for firm matches. Some rows mark clone size as missing; the rest say once, few, many or name a class of expanded clone.

17 | TRBD2 | few | TRBJ2-3 | TRBV7-3 | TGTGCCAGCAGCTTATTGGCTAGCGGGAGTGGTACAGATACGCAGTATTTT | CASSLLASGSGTDTQYF
14 | . | . | TRBJ2-7 | TRBV6-1 | TGTGCCAGCACCAAACCCTCCTTGACCTACGAGCAGTACTTC | CASTKPSLTYEQYF
13 | TRBD1 | many | TRBJ1-5 | TRBV2 | TGTGCCAGCAGAGGGACAGTCAATCAGCCCCAGCATTTT | CASRGTVNQPQHF
16 | . | once | TRBJ2-4 | TRBV6-9 | TGTGCCAGCAGTTCACGAGGGGGGTTTGGCAAAAACATTCAGTACTTC | CASSSRGGFGKNIQYF
14 | . | . | TRBJ1-4 | TRBV20-1 | TGCAGTGCTAGTTTCCCGACAGGATCCGAAAAACTGTTTTTT | CSASFPTGSEKLFF
15 | TRBD2 | . | TRBJ2-1 | TRBV7-9 | TGTGCCAGCAGCTTAACGGGACTAGTTTTAAATGAGCAGTTCTTC | CASSLTGLVLNEQFF
14 | TRBD1 | many | TRBJ1-5 | TRBV12-3/TRBV12-4 | TGTGCCAGCAGTACCACAGGGGGAGCTCAGCCCCAGCATTTT | CASSTTGGAQPQHF
16 | . | few | TRBJ1-5 | TRBV2 | TGTGCCAGCAGTTCCGGGGTCCCAATTGAGAATCAGCCCCAGCATTTT | CASSSGVPIENQPQHF
15 | . | many | TRBJ2-7 | TRBV7-2 | TGTGCCAGCAGCTTAGGTGGTAGTTTCTCCTACGAGCAGTACTTC | CASSLGGSFSYEQYF
15 | TRBD1 | . | TRBJ2-5 | TRBV18 | TGTGCCAGCTCACCCGCCCGGGACAGTCAAGAGACCCAGTACTTC | CASSPARDSQETQYF
13 | . | many | TRBJ2-1 | TRBV6-2/TRBV6-3 | TGTGCCAGCAGTTACTCTACTTACAATGAGCAGTTCTTC | CASSYSTYNEQFF
17 | TRBD2 | . | TRBJ2-7 | TRBV7-4 | TGTGCCAGCAGCCATACCCGACTAGCGGGGGGGTCCTACGAGCAGTACTTC | CASSHTRLAGGSYEQYF
13 | . | many | TRBJ1-1 | TRBV11-2 | TGTGCCAGCAGCTTGGGTTTGGGCACTGAAGCTTTCTTT | CASSLGLGTEAFF
15 | . | . | TRBJ2-3 | TRBV7-9 | TGTGCCAGCAGCTTAGTTTACTCCGGCACAGATACGCAGTATTTT | CASSLVYSGTDTQYF
14 | . | few | TRBJ2-4 | TRBV14 | TGTGCCAGCACCTCGACAGTAGCCAAAAACATTCAGTACTTC | CASTSTVAKNIQYF
14 | TRBD2 | many | TRBJ2-7 | TRBV7-3 | TGTGCCAGCAGCCCGACTAGCGGTCCCTACGAGCAGTACTTC | CASSPTSGPYEQYF
14 | . | many | TRBJ1-1 | TRBV24-1 | TGTGCCACCAGACCCTCCGGGCTGAACACTGAAGCTTTCTTT | CATRPSGLNTEAFF
17 | TRBD2 | few | TRBJ2-3 | TRBV4-1 | TGCGCCAGCAGCCAAGATCTCTCTAGCGGTTTCTCAAATACGCAGTATTTT | CASSQDLSSGFSNTQYF
14 | . | . | TRBJ2-7 | TRBV5-5 | TGTGCCAGCAGCTTGGGGCGGGTGCGCTACGAGCAGTACTTC | CASSLGRVRYEQYF
17 | TRBD2 | few | TRBJ2-1 | TRBV11-3 | TGTGCCAGCAGCCCCGTCAGAACTAGCGGGAGGGGGAATGAGCAGTTCTTC | CASSPVRTSGRGNEQFF
15 | TRBD1 | many | TRBJ2-7 | TRBV6-1 | TGTGCCAGCAGTTTACAGGGGGCTATTACCTACGAGCAGTACTTC | CASSLQGAITYEQYF
14 | . | . | TRBJ1-1 | TRBV29-1 | TGCAGCGCCCGTTGGGGGGGTATGAACACTGAAGCTTTCTTT | CSARWGGMNTEAFF
15 | . | many | TRBJ1-1 | TRBV24-1 | TGTGCCACCAGCGCGCGGGGGACCCAGGGCACTGAAGCTTTCTTT | CATSARGTQGTEAFF
12 | TRBD1 | many | TRBJ2-7 | TRBV28 | TGTGCCAGCAGTTTGACAGGGAGCGAGCAGTACTTC | CASSLTGSEQYF
13 | . | many | TRBJ2-7 | TRBV30 | TGTGCCTGGAGGGTCCCTTCGTCCTACGAGCAGTACTTC | CAWRVPSSYEQYF
15 | TRBD2 | many | TRBJ2-7 | TRBV11-2 | TGTGCCAGCAGCACCACGGGACTAGCTTTCGACGAGCAGTACTTC | CASSTTGLAFDEQYF
13 | . | many | TRBJ2-5 | TRBV5-1 | TGTGCCAGCAGTTCAGGGGACCAAGAGACCCAGTACTTC | CASSSGDQETQYF
15 | TRBD1 | many | TRBJ2-7 | TRBV28 | TGTGCCAGCAGTCCTCAGGGACAGGGAGTCTACGAGCAGTACTTC | CASSPQGQGVYEQYF
15 | . | many | TRBJ2-5 | TRBV7-3 | TGTGCCAGCAGCTTTAATCCAGGGAACCAAGAGACCCAGTACTTC | CASSFNPGNQETQYF
17 | . | many | TRBJ2-1 | TRBV12-3/TRBV12-4 | TGTGCCAGCAAGGGGTCAATTTTAGCGACTAAGGTCAATGAGCAGTTCTTC | CASKGSILATKVNEQFF
13 | . | . | TRBJ1-4 | TRBV3-1 | TGTGCCAGCAGCCCTCCAGGGGTTGAAAAACTGTTTTTT | CASSPPGVEKLFF
15 | TRBD2 | . | TRBJ2-1 | TRBV6-1 | TGTGCCAGCAGTGAGGGGGGGGAGGTTGGCAATGAGCAGTTCTTC | CASSEGGEVGNEQFF
15 | TRBD1 | . | TRBJ1-5 | TRBV27 | TGTGCCAGCAGTTCACAGGGGGCGCCGAATCAGCCCCAGCATTTT | CASSSQGAPNQPQHF
14 | TRBD2 | . | TRBJ2-3 | TRBV11-3 | TGTGCCAGCAGCCCCAACGCGGGGGTGGATACGCAGTATTTT | CASSPNAGVDTQYF
15 | TRBD2 | few | TRBJ2-2 | TRBV9 | TGTGCCAGCAGCGGAGGACTAGACTTGTCCGGGGAGCTGTTTTTT | CASSGGLDLSGELFF
15 | TRBD1 | few | TRBJ2-5 | TRBV5-1 | TGCGCCAGCAGCTCCCTAGGCAGGGGGCGAGAGACCCAGTACTTC | CASSSLGRGRETQYF
15 | . | many | TRBJ2-3 | TRBV6-1 | TGTGCCAGCAGCAGAGTAGGGGGGGCACCGGATACGCAGTATTTT | CASSRVGGAPDTQYF
16 | TRBD2 | . | TRBJ2-1 | TRBV2 | TGTGCCAGCAGTGCCCTACTAGCGGGAGAAGGCAGTGAGCAGTTCTTC | CASSALLAGEGSEQFF
16 | TRBD1 | few | TRBJ1-6 | TRBV12-3/TRBV12-4 | TGTGCCAGCAGACTAAAACAGGGGGCGAATAATTCACCCCTCCACTTT | CASRLKQGANNSPLHF
15 | TRBD2 | . | TRBJ2-1 | TRBV24-1 | TGTGCCACCAGTGATTTGGGGACTAGCGTCGGTGAGCAGTTCTTC | CATSDLGTSVGEQFF
15 | . | many | TRBJ2-4 | TRBV2 | TGTGCCAGCAGCGTGGTTCTGGGAGCCAAAAACATTCAGTACTTC | CASSVVLGAKNIQYF
18 | TRBD2 | many | TRBJ2-1 | TRBV7-3 | TGTGCCAGCAGCTTAACCCCCGGTTTAGCGGGAGCTGGGGGTGAGCAGTTCTTC | CASSLTPGLAGAGGEQFF
13 | . | many | TRBJ2-1 | TRBV27 | TGTGCCAGCGGCCGTTTGGGCCGAAATGAGCAGTTCTTC | CASGRLGRNEQFF
19 | . | . | TRBJ2-6 | TRBV12-3/TRBV12-4 | TGTGCCAGCAGTTTCGTAGGGGGACCCAGCGGCTCTGGGGCCAACGTCCTGACTTTC | CASSFVGGPSGSGANVLTF
11 | . | many | TRBJ1-5 | TRBV30 | TGTGCCTGGAGTGTGGGAAGGGCCCAGCATTTT | CAWSVGRAQHF
14 | TRBD1 | many | TRBJ1-3 | TRBV7-2 | TGTGCCAGCAGCTTCCCGGGACAGCGAAACACCATATATTTT | CASSFPGQRNTIYF
14 | . | many | TRBJ2-3 | TRBV28 | TGTGCCGTCGCCCGGGTAGTAAGCGCAGATACGCAGTATTTT | CAVARVVSADTQYF
15 | . | many | TRBJ1-1 | TRBV20-1 | TGCAGTGCTTCTCGGACGGACGCAATGAACACTGAAGCTTTCTTT | CSASRTDAMNTEAFF
14 | . | many | TRBJ1-2 | TRBV6-1 | TGTGCCAGCAGTGAGGGTAGGGGGAACTATGGCTACACCTTC | CASSEGRGNYGYTF
12 | . | many | TRBJ2-1 | TRBV29-1 | TGCAGCGTTTGGGACGGTCACAATGAGCAGTTCTTC | CSVWDGHNEQFF
15 | TRBD2 | few | TRBJ2-3 | TRBV6-4 | TGTGCCAGCAGTCTCGGCGGGAGGATGACAGATACGCAGTATTTT | CASSLGGRMTDTQYF
14 | . | many | TRBJ2-7 | TRBV11-3 | TGTGCCAGCAGCTTGTCTGACACGGCCTACGAGCAGTACTTC | CASSLSDTAYEQYF
15 | . | . | TRBJ1-1 | TRBV5-8 | TGTGCCAGCAGCAAAACTGTCGGGATGAACACTGAAGCTTTCTTT | CASSKTVGMNTEAFF
14 | . | . | TRBJ1-1 | TRBV28 | TGTGCCAGCAGTTCTATAACCGGGAACACTGAAGCTTTCTTT | CASSSITGNTEAFF
11 | . | few | TRBJ1-2 | TRBV30 | TGTGCCTGGACTACAGGGAATGGCTACACCTTC | CAWTTGNGYTF
14 | . | . | TRBJ1-6 | TRBV18 | TGTGCCAGCTCGCCTGACAGCAATAATTCACCCCTCCACTTT | CASSPDSNNSPLHF
12 | . | many | TRBJ1-2 | TRBV20-1 | TGCAGTGCTAGTATGGGAACCTATGGCTACACCTTC | CSASMGTYGYTF